Below are 14 T cell receptor beta chains sequenced from a single sample in a study of beta chain features in type 1 diabetes. All of the isolated RNA was reverse transcribed, so expressed TCRB transcripts were sequenced. Libraries were prepared by immunoSEQ multiplex PCR; TCRdb keeps only in-frame clonotypes and omits some of them. The sample carries 860,000 or so clones, under 20% recorded once. Sequencing was done on a sample of naive CD4+ T cells from blood. Receptor source: a woman between 18 and 29 years old in good health.

A few counts support this clone. The rearrangement links TRBV19 to TRBJ1-2, with D maybe TRBD1 (5 bases). The germline V gene has CDR1 LNHDA and CDR2 SQIVND (reference sequence). Deletions cut 9 bases from V and 5 bases from J, with 13 bases between. The CDR3 spans 12 residues. The CDR3 region is CASHLEGYGYTF. The CDR3 nucleotides read TGTGCCAGCCATTTAGAGGGGTATGGCTACACCTTC.

This rearrangement joins TRBV25-1 to TRBJ1-2; D is unresolved. Germline V gene data show CDR1 as MGHDK and CDR2 as SYGVNS. V lost 5 bases to trimming and J lost 1 base, with 14 bases between them. The CDR3 totals 15 residues. The CDR3 DNA is TGTGCCAGCAGTCCGGACGGACTTGGTAACTATGGCTACACCTTC. Protein sequence: CASSPDGLGNYGYTF.

The rearrangement joins TRBV6-1 to TRBJ2-6; D is unresolved. The CDR3 loop spans 15 amino acids. Germline lookup yields CDR1 MNHNS and CDR2 SASEGT. V was shortened by 8 bases and J by 0 bases, with 11 bases between the two germline ends. The CDR3 here is CASWPGLSGANVLTF. CDR3 in DNA: TGTGCCAGCTGGCCGGGCCTCTCTGGGGCCAACGTCCTGACTTTC.

This clone was seen more than once but under ten times. The chain has TRBV4-2 and TRBJ2-7; 7 bases are shared with TRBD1. There are 13 residues in the CDR3. V was pared by 5 bases and J by 7 bases, with 8 bases of the junction left unmatched. Germline V gene data show CDR1 as LGHNA and CDR2 as YNFKEQ. The DNA of the CDR3 is TGTGCCAGCAGCTCGCAAAACAGGGGTGAGCAGTACTTC. It is translated as CASSSQNRGEQYF.

The chain joins TRBV7-9 to TRBJ1-5; D is undetermined. Germline values: CDR1 SEHNR, CDR2 FQNEAQ (reference sequence). The V and J ends lost 5 bases and 1 base respectively, with 12 bases between them. This CDR3 spans 15 amino acids. The CDR3: CASSPTGSSNQPQHF. The CDR3 region has the DNA TGTGCCAGCAGCCCCACGGGTTCGAGCAATCAGCCCCAGCATTTT.

The chain has TRBV2 and TRBJ2-2, with a tentative D call TRBD1 (6 bases). V was shortened by 6 bases and J by 6 bases, with 11 bases between the two germline ends. This CDR3 contains 13 residues. Germline CDR1 and CDR2: SNHLY and FYNNEI. In DNA, the CDR3 is TGTGCCAGCAGGGACAGTTATCCCGGGGAGCTGTTTTTT. Protein: CASRDSYPGELFF.

The J gene is TRBJ2-7, the V gene TRBV5-1, with 12 bases aligning to TRBD2. Germline V gene data show CDR1 as SGHRS and CDR2 as YFSETQ. This CDR3 spans 15 amino acids. V lost 3 bases, J lost 7 bases, and 8 bases stayed unmatched. The CDR3 nucleotides read TGCGCCAGCAGCTCCCTAGCGGGAGGGCCTCAGGAGCAGTACTTC. This encodes CASSSLAGGPQEQYF.

This clone came up a few times. This chain links TRBV7-8 with TRBJ2-7, with 9 bases identical to TRBD2. The CDR3 length is 14 residues. Germline values: CDR1 SGHVS, CDR2 FQNEAQ. The junction had 6 bases not matched to a gene; V was cut back by 2 bases and J by 7 bases. The CDR3 loop is CASSLPGLAGEQYF. For the CDR3, the DNA is TGTGCCAGCAGCTTACCGGGACTAGCTGGGGAGCAGTACTTC.

The V and J genes are TRBV14 and TRBJ2-5; D is uncertain. The germline V and J ends were trimmed by 4 bases and 5 bases, with 5 bases remaining between them. This CDR3 has 11 amino acids. Germline lookup yields CDR1 SGHDN and CDR2 FVKESK. The CDR3: CASSLRETQYF. As DNA, the CDR3 is TGTGCCAGCAGCCTCAGGGAGACCCAGTACTTC.

On this clone itself: Other nucleotide sequences from this sample produce the same CDR3. The rearrangement joins TRBV5-4 to TRBJ2-3; no clear D gene. Germline lookup yields CDR1 SGHNT and CDR2 YYREEE (reference sequence). The length of the CDR3 is 14 residues. V lost 2 bases and J lost 0, with 7 bases in between. The DNA for the CDR3 is TGTGCCAGCAGCTTAGCGACTAGCACAGATACGCAGTATTTT. It is translated as CASSLATSTDTQYF.

There are a few counts of this clone. This chain uses TRBV7-3 with TRBJ2-1, with 8 nucleotides matching TRBD2. The CDR3 has 16 amino acids. With V trimmed by 5 bases and J by 8 bases, 14 bases remained unmatched. Germline assignment: CDR1 SGHTA and CDR2 FQGTGA. The chain's CDR3 is CASSPTGASGWHEQFF. The CDR3, as DNA: TGTGCCAGCAGCCCTACTGGGGCTAGCGGGTGGCATGAGCAGTTCTTC.

The chain carries TRBV4-2 and TRBJ2-1; a possible D gene is TRBD1 (6 bases). The CDR3 loop spans 16 amino acids. The V end lost 2 bases, the J end lost 5 bases, and 16 bases lay between the germline ends. CDR1 LGHNA and CDR2 YNFKEQ come from the germline V gene. The CDR3 nucleotides are TGTGCCAGCAGCCAATCTTCAGGGGTAGGGCACAATGAGCAGTTCTTC. This gives the protein CASSQSSGVGHNEQFF.

With respect to this clone: Other nucleotide sequences from this sample produce the same CDR3. The rearrangement uses TRBV6-5 and TRBJ2-7, with D maybe TRBD2 (5 bases). From germline, CDR1 is MNHEY and CDR2 SVGAGI. The CDR3 is made up of 11 amino acids. V lost 5 bases to trimming and J lost 4 bases, with 6 bases between them. The CDR3 spells CASSRGYEQYF. CDR3 DNA sequence: TGTGCCAGCAGTCGCGGGTACGAGCAGTACTTC.

This clone was counted a few times. The chain uses TRBV28 and TRBJ1-5; no reliable D call. Germline values: CDR1 MDHEN, CDR2 SYDVKM. The CDR3 has 13 amino acids. Between the trimmed V and J ends, which lost 6 bases and 6 bases, there was a span of 12 bases. CDR3 DNA: TGTGCCAGCAGCACCGGGGTACTTCAGCCCCAGCATTTT. Its protein product is CASSTGVLQPQHF.